This T cell receptor (beta chain) stems from a study of blood T cell repertoires in COVID-19. Whole-study context: Material from acute and convalescent COVID-19 was sourced from the United States, Italy and Spain. From T cells, B-cell-depleted T cells, or PBMCs came the material, which was cDNA or gDNA.

Profiling relied on immunoSEQ multiplex PCR, and the TCRdb table lists in-frame clones only, not all of them. The sample has fewer than 300,000 clones, around 82% seen once. This CDR3 is built from 20 residues. In germline, CDR1 is LNHNV, CDR2 YYDKDF (reference sequence). J lost 0 bases, V lost 0 bases, and 10 bases had no gene match. This receptor was identified in a woman between 18 and 29 years old with acute or convalescent COVID-19. The chain has TRBV15 and TRBJ2-1; 11 bases agree with TRBD2. Source material: peripheral blood. The CDR3 region has the DNA TGTGCCACCAGCAGAGATACAGGACTAGCGGGTGGAAGCTCCTACAATGAGCAGTTCTTC. Its translation is CATSRDTGLAGGSSYNEQFF.